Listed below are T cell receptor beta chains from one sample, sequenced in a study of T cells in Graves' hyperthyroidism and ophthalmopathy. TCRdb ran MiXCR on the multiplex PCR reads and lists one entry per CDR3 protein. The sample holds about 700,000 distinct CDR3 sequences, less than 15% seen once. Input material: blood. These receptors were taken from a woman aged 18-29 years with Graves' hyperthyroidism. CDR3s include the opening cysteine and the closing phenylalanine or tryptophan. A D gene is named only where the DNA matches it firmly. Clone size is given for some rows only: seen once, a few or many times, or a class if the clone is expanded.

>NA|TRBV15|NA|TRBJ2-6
CATSSVQGSGANVLTF
TGTGCCACCAGCAGTGTACAGGGCTCTGGGGCCAACGTCCTGACTTTC
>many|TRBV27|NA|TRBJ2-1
CASTSGPYNEQFF
TGTGCCAGCACCTCGGGGCCCTACAATGAGCAGTTCTTC
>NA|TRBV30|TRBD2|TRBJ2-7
CAWSRAGGAAYNEQYF
TGTGCCTGGAGTAGAGCGGGGGGAGCCGCCTACAATGAGCAGTACTTC
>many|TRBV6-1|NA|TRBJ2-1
CASSVVGAVPQFF
TGTGCCAGCAGTGTTGTAGGGGCTGTTCCGCAGTTCTTC
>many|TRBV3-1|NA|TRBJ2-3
CASSQGWYSSGDTQYF
TGTGCCAGCAGCCAAGGTTGGTACAGTTCAGGAGATACGCAGTATTTT
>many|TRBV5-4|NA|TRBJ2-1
CASSLGGLALNEQFF
TGTGCCAGCAGCTTGGGGGGGCTAGCCCTCAATGAGCAGTTCTTC
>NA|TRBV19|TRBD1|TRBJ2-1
CASSIDATGGLTSYNEQFF
TGTGCCAGTAGTATAGACGCGACAGGGGGCCTAACCTCCTACAATGAGCAGTTCTTC
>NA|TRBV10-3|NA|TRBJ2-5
CATNGGRRETQYF
TGTGCCACCAACGGAGGCAGGCGGGAGACCCAGTACTTC
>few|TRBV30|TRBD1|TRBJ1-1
CAWRDRGWTEAFF
TGTGCCTGGAGGGACAGGGGCTGGACTGAAGCTTTCTTT
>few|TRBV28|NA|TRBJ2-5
CASGGPPGGETQYF
TGTGCCAGCGGGGGTCCCCCCGGGGGAGAGACCCAGTACTTC